A selection of T cell receptor beta chains follows, all from one sample in a study of T cell responses to AZD1222 COVID-19 vaccine. Using immunoSEQ multiplex PCR, the repertoire was profiled, and TCRdb retains in-frame clones only, with some absent. This repertoire shows 190,000 or so clones, around nine tenths found once; its top ten account for roughly 26%. Here the sequenced sample was peripheral blood, taken 28 days after the second AZD1222 dose. Source of these receptors: an adult who received the AZD1222 COVID-19 vaccine. The CDR3 runs from the conserved cysteine through the conserved F or W. Each record gives: V gene, D gene, J gene, clone size, CDR3 protein, CDR3 DNA. A D gene is named only where the DNA matches it firmly. The size of a clone is reported for some rows only, either as once, few or many, or as a class for expanded clones.

TRBV2	-	TRBJ1-1	-	CASTKEGMNTEAFF	TGTGCCAGCACCAAGGAGGGGATGAACACTGAAGCTTTCTTT
TRBV19	TRBD1	TRBJ1-5	-	CASTLTGGRGNQPQHF	TGTGCCAGTACCCTAACAGGGGGACGGGGCAATCAGCCCCAGCATTTT
TRBV19	TRBD1	TRBJ2-7	-	CASSDRGRYEQYF	TGTGCCAGTAGCGACAGGGGAAGGTACGAGCAGTACTTC
TRBV9	-	TRBJ2-5	-	CASSPGTESDQYF	TGTGCCAGCAGCCCCGGGACTGAGAGTGACCAGTACTTC
TRBV25-1	-	TRBJ1-3	once	CASRPGFSGNTIYF	TGTGCCAGCAGACCAGGCTTCTCTGGAAACACCATATATTTT
TRBV19	-	TRBJ2-7	-	CASAHGPSYEQYF	TGTGCCAGTGCGCACGGCCCGTCCTACGAGCAGTACTTC
TRBV4-3	-	TRBJ1-1	once	CASSQGEILNTEAFF	TGCGCCAGCAGCCAAGGTGAGATTTTGAACACTGAAGCTTTCTTT
TRBV5-1	-	TRBJ2-5	-	CASSFGPGGETQYF	-
TRBV5-1	TRBD1	TRBJ2-7	-	CASSERQGHYEQYF	TGCGCCAGCAGCGAACGACAGGGTCACTACGAGCAGTACTTC
TRBV29-1	-	TRBJ1-1	-	CSVATDRTEAFF	TGCAGCGTTGCGACGGATAGGACTGAAGCTTTCTTT
TRBV6-5	TRBD1	TRBJ1-1	-	CASSTSTGDTEAFF	TGTGCCAGCAGTACATCAACAGGGGACACTGAAGCTTTCTTT
TRBV14	TRBD1	TRBJ1-2	-	CASSHQKRQGLFYGYTF	TGTGCCAGCAGCCACCAAAAAAGACAGGGGTTATTCTATGGCTACACCTTC
TRBV14	TRBD2	TRBJ2-7	-	CASSQIAGLSYEQYF	TGTGCCAGCAGCCAAATAGCGGGCCTCTCCTACGAGCAGTACTTC
TRBV19	TRBD1	TRBJ2-6	-	CASNPGQGSPGANVLTF	TGTGCCAGTAACCCGGGACAGGGGTCCCCTGGGGCCAACGTCCTGACTTTC
TRBV1	-	TRBJ2-7	-	CTSSQRRREPYEQYF	TGCACCAGCAGCCAAAGGAGGCGGGAGCCCTACGAGCAGTACTTC
TRBV20-1	-	TRBJ2-3	-	CSASMKSSDTQYF	TGCAGTGCGAGTATGAAGAGTTCAGATACGCAGTATTTT
TRBV4-3	-	TRBJ2-3	once	CASSQEQGYTDTQYF	TGCGCCAGCAGCCAAGAACAGGGTTACACAGATACGCAGTATTTT
TRBV10-3	-	TRBJ2-6	once	CAIPRQEGANVLTF	TGTGCCATCCCCCGACAGGAGGGGGCCAACGTCCTGACTTTC
TRBV4-3	-	TRBJ2-7	-	CASRLPRVEPSYEQYF	TGCGCCAGCAGACTACCTCGGGTGGAGCCCTCCTACGAGCAGTACTTC
TRBV6-5	-	TRBJ2-3	-	CASSTFERFTDTQYF	TGTGCCAGCAGTACCTTCGAGCGGTTCACAGATACGCAGTATTTT
TRBV9	-	TRBJ2-2	-	CASGTQRTGELFF	TGTGCCAGCGGAACTCAGCGTACCGGGGAGCTGTTTTTT
TRBV5-4	TRBD2	TRBJ2-2	-	CASSLGGAGVGELFF	TGTGCCAGCAGCTTGGGGGGAGCGGGAGTCGGGGAGCTGTTTTTT
TRBV5-5	-	TRBJ2-2	once	CASSRQGVTGELFF	TGTGCCAGCAGCCGACAAGGGGTCACCGGGGAGCTGTTTTTT
TRBV9	TRBD2	TRBJ2-1	-	CASSVIPGAAGGLYNEQFF	TGTGCCAGCAGCGTAATCCCCGGCGCAGCGGGAGGACTTTACAATGAGCAGTTCTTC
TRBV30	-	TRBJ1-5	-	CAWRGRGDSQPQHF	TGTGCCTGGAGAGGCAGAGGGGATAGTCAGCCCCAGCATTTT
TRBV28	-	TRBJ2-7	-	CASGKGTDYEQYF	TGTGCCAGCGGGAAAGGGACGGACTACGAGCAGTACTTC
TRBV4-2	TRBD1	TRBJ2-5	-	CASSQAKGQGAKAQYF	TGTGCCAGCAGCCAAGCGAAGGGACAGGGGGCCAAGGCCCAGTACTTC
TRBV19	-	TRBJ1-2	-	CASSIVSGGLRRTNYGYTF	TGTGCCAGTAGTATAGTTTCGGGTGGGCTCCGGAGAACCAACTATGGCTACACCTTC
TRBV27	-	TRBJ2-5	-	CCGQYQETQYF	TGTTGCGGACAGTACCAAGAGACCCAGTACTTC
TRBV4-3	TRBD1	TRBJ2-7	-	CASANGVLGQTYEQYF	TGCGCCAGCGCAAATGGGGTCCTGGGACAGACGTACGAGCAGTACTTC
TRBV9	-	TRBJ2-7	-	CASSVDSASYEQYF	TGTGCCAGCAGCGTAGATTCAGCCTCCTACGAGCAGTACTTC
TRBV5-1	-	TRBJ2-1	-	CASSLALSSYNEQFF	TGCGCCAGCAGCTTGGCCCTGAGCTCCTACAATGAGCAGTTCTTC
TRBV27	-	TRBJ2-7	-	CASWQFRDEQYF	TGTGCCAGCTGGCAATTTAGGGACGAGCAGTACTTC
TRBV29-1	TRBD1	TRBJ1-1	-	CSVEKDRAPNTEAFF	TGCAGCGTTGAAAAGGACAGGGCGCCGAACACTGAAGCTTTCTTT
TRBV4-3	-	TRBJ2-5	-	CASSLGAGETQYF	TGCGCCAGCAGCCTCGGAGCCGGAGAGACCCAGTACTTC
TRBV19	-	TRBJ2-5	-	CASTQGGETQYF	TGTGCCAGTACCCAGGGGGGAGAGACCCAGTACTTC
TRBV5-4	-	TRBJ2-7	-	CASSLERPLDEQYF	TGTGCCAGCAGCTTGGAAAGGCCCCTAGACGAGCAGTACTTC
TRBV6-6	-	TRBJ2-3	-	CASSTLGRGDTQYF	TGTGCCAGCAGCACTCTTGGTCGGGGTGATACGCAGTATTTT
TRBV9	-	TRBJ2-2	-	CASSAGVSLAGELFF	TGTGCCAGCAGCGCGGGAGTTAGTTTGGCCGGGGAGCTGTTTTTT
TRBV7-2	TRBD1	TRBJ2-2	few	CASSWRDRAVGGELFF	TGTGCCAGCAGCTGGAGAGACAGGGCAGTTGGCGGGGAGCTGTTTTTT
TRBV23-1	TRBD1	TRBJ2-7	-	CASSPPVTVDRVRPSSYEQYF	TGCGCCAGCAGCCCTCCCGTAACGGTTGACAGGGTCAGACCTAGCTCCTACGAGCAGTACTTC
TRBV7-9	-	TRBJ1-4	-	CASTYGGGNEKLFF	TGTGCCAGCACCTATGGGGGGGGGAATGAAAAACTGTTTTTT
TRBV4-1	-	TRBJ1-5	once	CASSQDHPAGNQPQHF	TGCGCCAGCAGCCAAGACCATCCGGCGGGCAATCAGCCCCAGCATTTT
TRBV20-1	-	TRBJ2-2	-	CSASGASSNTGELFF	TGCAGTGCTAGTGGGGCTAGCTCGAACACCGGGGAGCTGTTTTTT
TRBV28	-	TRBJ1-5	-	CATQRTGRNQPQHF	TGTGCCACCCAGAGGACGGGTCGCAATCAGCCCCAGCATTTT
TRBV10-2	-	TRBJ2-1	-	CASSGGGGNEQFF	TGCGCCAGCAGTGGGGGAGGGGGCAATGAGCAGTTCTTC
TRBV14	TRBD2	TRBJ2-1	-	CASSQAPTSGRVYEQFF	TGTGCCAGCAGCCAAGCCCCGACTAGCGGGAGAGTCTATGAGCAGTTCTTC
TRBV12-5	-	TRBJ1-1	-	CASGHLRAAFCPAFF	TGTGCTAGTGGCCATCTCCGGGCAGCATTTTGCCCAGCTTTCTTT
TRBV5-5	-	TRBJ1-5	-	CASSLQGNRGSNQPQHF	TGTGCCAGCAGCTTACAGGGAAATCGGGGGAGCAATCAGCCCCAGCATTTT
TRBV7-2	-	TRBJ1-2	-	CASSLSMQGDGYTF	TGTGCCAGCAGCTTAAGTATGCAGGGAGATGGCTACACCTTC
TRBV11-2	TRBD1	TRBJ2-3	-	CASQTGSTDTQYF	TGTGCCAGCCAGACAGGGTCCACAGATACGCAGTATTTT
TRBV13	-	TRBJ2-1	-	CASSPAGRTRGRSSYNEQFF	TGTGCCAGCAGCCCCGCGGGGCGTACAAGGGGACGCAGCTCCTACAATGAGCAGTTCTTC
TRBV7-9	-	TRBJ2-7	-	CASSSDMTRYEQYF	TGTGCCAGCAGCTCGGACATGACGAGGTACGAGCAGTACTTC